The TCR beta chain described here comes from a study of T cell responses to AZD1222 COVID-19 vaccine. In the study overall: Second doses that came at about 4 or about 12 weeks were put together.

Comment on this clone: The antigen is undetermined. At one end, the junction sequence differs from germline, possibly due to a read error.

Method: immunoSEQ multiplex PCR; TCRdb's copy keeps in-frame clones and lacks some. The sample includes roughly 100,000 clones, 87% seen only once; the top ten take about 2.9%. Study-wide findings and caveats: Clonal diversity may have been underestimated, and the donors were mostly white British, with more females than males. Sampling that yielded the repertoires occurred only after the peak T cell response.

This TCR came from an adult in good health. Specimen: peripheral blood, collected on day 0 of AZD1222 vaccination.

The CDR3 sequence is CASSLEWSTLNNEQFF. CDR3 bases: TGTGCCAGCAGCTTGGAGTGGAGTACTTTGAACAATGAGCAGTTCTTC. The genes are TRBV5-1 and TRBJ2-1; D uncertain. CDR3 length: 16 amino acids. Germline V gene lookup returns CDR1 SGHRS and CDR2 YFSETQ.